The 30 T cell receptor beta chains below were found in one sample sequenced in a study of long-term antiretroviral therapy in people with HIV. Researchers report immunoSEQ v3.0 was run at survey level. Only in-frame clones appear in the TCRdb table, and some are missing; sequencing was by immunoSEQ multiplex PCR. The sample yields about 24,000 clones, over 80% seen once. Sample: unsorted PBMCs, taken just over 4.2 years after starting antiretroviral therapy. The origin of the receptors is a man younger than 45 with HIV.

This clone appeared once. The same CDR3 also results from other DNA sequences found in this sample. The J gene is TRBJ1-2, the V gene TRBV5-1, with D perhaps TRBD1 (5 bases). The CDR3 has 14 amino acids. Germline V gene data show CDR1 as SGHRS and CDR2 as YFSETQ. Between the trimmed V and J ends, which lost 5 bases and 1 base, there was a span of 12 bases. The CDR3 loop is CASSPGQNNYGYTF. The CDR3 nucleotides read TGCGCCAGCAGTCCGGGGCAGAATAACTATGGCTACACCTTC.

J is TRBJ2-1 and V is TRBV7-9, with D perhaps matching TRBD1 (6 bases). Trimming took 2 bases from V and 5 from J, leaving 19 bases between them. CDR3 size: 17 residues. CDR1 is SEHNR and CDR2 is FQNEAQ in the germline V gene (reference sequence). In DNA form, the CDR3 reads TGTGCCAGCAGCTTACCCGACCAGGTCGAGGGGGACAATGAGCAGTTCTTC. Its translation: CASSLPDQVEGDNEQFF.

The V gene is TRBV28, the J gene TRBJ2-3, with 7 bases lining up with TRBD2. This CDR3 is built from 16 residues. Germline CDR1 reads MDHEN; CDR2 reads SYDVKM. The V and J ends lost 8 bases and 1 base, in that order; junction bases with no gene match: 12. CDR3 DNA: TGTGCCAGCGGAAGCGGGGCGGCTATGGGCACAGATACGCAGTATTTT. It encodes CASGSGAAMGTDTQYF.

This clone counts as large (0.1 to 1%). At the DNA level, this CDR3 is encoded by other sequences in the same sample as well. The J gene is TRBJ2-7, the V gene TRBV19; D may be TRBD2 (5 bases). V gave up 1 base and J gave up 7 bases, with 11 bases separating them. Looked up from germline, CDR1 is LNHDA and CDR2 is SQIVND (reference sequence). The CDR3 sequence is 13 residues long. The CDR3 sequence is CASSIADGDEQYF. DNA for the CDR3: TGTGCCAGTAGTATAGCGGACGGGGATGAGCAGTACTTC.

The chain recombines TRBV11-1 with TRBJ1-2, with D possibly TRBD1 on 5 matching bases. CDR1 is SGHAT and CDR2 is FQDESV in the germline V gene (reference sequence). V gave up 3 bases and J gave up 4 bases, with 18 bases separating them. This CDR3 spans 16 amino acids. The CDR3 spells CASSFSFSTVRYGYTF. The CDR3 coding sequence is TGTGCCAGCAGCTTTTCCTTCTCGACAGTACGCTATGGCTACACCTTC.

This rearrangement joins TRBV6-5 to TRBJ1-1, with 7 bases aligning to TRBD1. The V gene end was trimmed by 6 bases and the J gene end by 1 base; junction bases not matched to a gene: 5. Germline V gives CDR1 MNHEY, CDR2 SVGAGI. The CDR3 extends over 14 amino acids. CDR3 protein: CASRPGQPNTEAFF. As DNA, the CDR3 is TGTGCCAGCAGGCCGGGACAGCCGAACACTGAAGCTTTCTTT.

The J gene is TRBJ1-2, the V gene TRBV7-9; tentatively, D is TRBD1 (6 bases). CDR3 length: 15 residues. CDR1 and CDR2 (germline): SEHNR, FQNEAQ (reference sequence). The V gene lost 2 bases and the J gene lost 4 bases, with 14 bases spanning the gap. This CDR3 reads CASSLSRGGGYGYTF. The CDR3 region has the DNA TGTGCCAGCAGCTTATCCAGGGGAGGAGGCTATGGCTACACCTTC.

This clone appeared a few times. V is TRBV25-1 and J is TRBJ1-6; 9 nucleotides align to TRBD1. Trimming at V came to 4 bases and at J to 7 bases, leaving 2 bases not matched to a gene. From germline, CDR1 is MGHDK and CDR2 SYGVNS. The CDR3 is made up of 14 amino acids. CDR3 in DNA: TGTGCCAGCAGTGTCGGGACAGGGAATTCACCCCTCCACTTT. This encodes CASSVGTGNSPLHF.

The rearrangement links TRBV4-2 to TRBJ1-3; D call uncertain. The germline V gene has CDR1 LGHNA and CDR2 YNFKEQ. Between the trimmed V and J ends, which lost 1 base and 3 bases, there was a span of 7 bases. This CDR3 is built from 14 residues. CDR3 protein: CASSQGGGGNTIYF. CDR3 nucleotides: TGTGCCAGCAGCCAAGGAGGCGGTGGAAACACCATATATTTT.

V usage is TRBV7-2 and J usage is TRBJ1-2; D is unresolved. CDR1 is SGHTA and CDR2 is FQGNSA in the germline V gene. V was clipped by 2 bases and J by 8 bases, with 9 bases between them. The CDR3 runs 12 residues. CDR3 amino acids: CASSLLELGYTF. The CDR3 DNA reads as TGTGCCAGCAGCTTACTGGAGTTGGGCTACACCTTC. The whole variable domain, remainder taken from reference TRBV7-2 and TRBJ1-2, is GAGVSQSPSNKVTEKGKDVELRCDPISGHTALYWYRQSLGQGLEFLIYFQGNSAPDKSGLPSDRFSAERTGGSVSTLTIQRTQQEDSAVYLCASSLLELGYTFGSGTRLTVV.

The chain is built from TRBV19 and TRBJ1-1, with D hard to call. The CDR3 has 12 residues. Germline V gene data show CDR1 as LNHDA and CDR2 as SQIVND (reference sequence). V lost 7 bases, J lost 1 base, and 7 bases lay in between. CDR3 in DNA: TGTGCCAGTATGGGGAGGAACACTGAAGCTTTCTTT. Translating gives CASMGRNTEAFF.

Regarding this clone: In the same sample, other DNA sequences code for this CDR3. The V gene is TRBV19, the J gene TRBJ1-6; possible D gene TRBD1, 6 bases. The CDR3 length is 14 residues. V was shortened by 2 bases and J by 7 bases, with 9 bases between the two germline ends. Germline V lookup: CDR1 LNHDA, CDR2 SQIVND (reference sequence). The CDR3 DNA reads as TGTGCCAGTAGTATACTTGGACAGAATTCACCCCTCCACTTT. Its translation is CASSILGQNSPLHF.

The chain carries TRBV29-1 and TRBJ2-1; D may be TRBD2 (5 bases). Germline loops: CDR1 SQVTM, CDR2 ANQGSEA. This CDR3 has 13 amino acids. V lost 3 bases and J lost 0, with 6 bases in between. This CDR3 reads CSVDGISYNEQFF. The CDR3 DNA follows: TGCAGCGTTGACGGGATCTCCTACAATGAGCAGTTCTTC.

As DNA, the CDR3 is TGTGCCAGTAGCCCGAACACTAACTATGGCTACACCTTC. It encodes CASSPNTNYGYTF. This sequence joins TRBV19 and TRBJ1-2; no clear D. Germline CDR1 is LNHDA and CDR2 is SQIVND (reference sequence). Deletions cut 6 bases from V and 0 bases from J, with 8 bases between. The CDR3 is 13 amino acids.

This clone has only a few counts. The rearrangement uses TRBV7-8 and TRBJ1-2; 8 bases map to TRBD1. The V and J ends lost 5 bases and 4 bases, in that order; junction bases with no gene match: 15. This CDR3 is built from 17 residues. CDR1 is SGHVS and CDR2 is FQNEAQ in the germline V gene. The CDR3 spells CASSPDGGQGARYGYTF. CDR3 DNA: TGTGCCAGCAGCCCTGATGGTGGGCAGGGGGCCCGCTATGGCTACACCTTC.

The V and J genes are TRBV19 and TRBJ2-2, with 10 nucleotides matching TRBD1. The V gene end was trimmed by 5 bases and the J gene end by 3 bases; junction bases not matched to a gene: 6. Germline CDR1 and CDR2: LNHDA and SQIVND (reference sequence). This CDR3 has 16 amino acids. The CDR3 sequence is CASSVLGQGDTGELFF. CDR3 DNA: TGTGCCAGTAGTGTTCTTGGACAGGGGGACACCGGGGAGCTGTTTTTT.

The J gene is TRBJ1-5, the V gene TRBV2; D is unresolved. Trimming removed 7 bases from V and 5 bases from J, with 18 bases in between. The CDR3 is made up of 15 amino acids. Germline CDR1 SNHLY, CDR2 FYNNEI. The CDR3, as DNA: TGTGCCAGCACCCAAAGGTTCGGGTCATATCAGCCCCAGCATTTT. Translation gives CASTQRFGSYQPQHF.

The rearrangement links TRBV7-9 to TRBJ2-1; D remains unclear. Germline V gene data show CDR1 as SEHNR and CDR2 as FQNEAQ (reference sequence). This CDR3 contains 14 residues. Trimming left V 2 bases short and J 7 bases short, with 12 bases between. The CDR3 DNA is TGTGCCAGCAGCTTAATGGGGTTCGGTAATGAGCAGTTCTTC. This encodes CASSLMGFGNEQFF.

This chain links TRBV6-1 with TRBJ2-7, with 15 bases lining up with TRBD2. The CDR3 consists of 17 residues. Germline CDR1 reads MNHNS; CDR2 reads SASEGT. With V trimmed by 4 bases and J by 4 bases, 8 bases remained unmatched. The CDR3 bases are TGTGCCAGCAGTGGTGGGACTAGCGGGAGGAAGGGGTACGAGCAGTACTTC. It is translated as CASSGGTSGRKGYEQYF.

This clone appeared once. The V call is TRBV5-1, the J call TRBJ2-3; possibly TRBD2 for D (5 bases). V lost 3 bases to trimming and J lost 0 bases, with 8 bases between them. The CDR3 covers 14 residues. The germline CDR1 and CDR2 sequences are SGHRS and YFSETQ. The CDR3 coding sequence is TGCGCCAGCAGCTCGGAGGCTAGCACAGATACGCAGTATTTT. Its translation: CASSSEASTDTQYF.

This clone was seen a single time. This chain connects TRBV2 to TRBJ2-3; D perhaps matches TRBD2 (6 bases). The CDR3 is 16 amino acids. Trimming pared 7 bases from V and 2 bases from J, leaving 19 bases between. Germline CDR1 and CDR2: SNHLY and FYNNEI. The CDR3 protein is CASTVGGRLNTDTQYF. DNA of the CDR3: TGTGCCAGCACCGTGGGAGGCAGATTGAACACAGATACGCAGTATTTT.

CDR3 amino acids: CASSLIAGGRDTQYF. CDR3 nucleotides: TGTGCCAGCAGCCTCATAGCGGGGGGGCGGGATACGCAGTATTTT. V and J are TRBV5-4 and TRBJ2-3; 11 bases align to TRBD2. Germline assignment: CDR1 SGHNT and CDR2 YYREEE (reference sequence). This CDR3 spans 15 amino acids. With 4 bases clipped from V and 6 bases from J, the junction kept 7 bases outside the gene matches.

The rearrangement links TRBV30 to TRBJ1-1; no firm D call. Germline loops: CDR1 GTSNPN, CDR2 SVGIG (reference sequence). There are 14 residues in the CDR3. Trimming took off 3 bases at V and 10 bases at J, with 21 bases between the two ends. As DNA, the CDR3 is TGTGCCTGGAGCCGGCCCGAAAGACTGCCACCAGCTTTCTTT. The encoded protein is CAWSRPERLPPAFF. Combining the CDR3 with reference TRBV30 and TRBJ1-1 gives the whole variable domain SQTIHQWPATLVQPVGSPLSLECTVEGTSNPNLYWYRQAAGRGLQLLFYSVGIGQISSEVPQNLSASRPQDRQFILSSKKLLLSDSGFYLCAWSRPERLPPAFFGQGTRLTVV.

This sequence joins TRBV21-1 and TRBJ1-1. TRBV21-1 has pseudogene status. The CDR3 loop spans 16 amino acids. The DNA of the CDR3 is TGTGCCAGCAGCAAAGTTCAGCTTCTTGCGGACACTGAAGCTTTCTTT. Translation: CASSKVQLLADTEAFF.

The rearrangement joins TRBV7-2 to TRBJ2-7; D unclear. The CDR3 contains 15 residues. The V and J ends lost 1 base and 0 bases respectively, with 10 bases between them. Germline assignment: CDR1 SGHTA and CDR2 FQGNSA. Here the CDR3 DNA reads TGTGCCAGCAGCTTAGTGAGCCAAAGCTCCTACGAGCAGTACTTC. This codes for CASSLVSQSSYEQYF.

The CDR3 loop is CASRWGDRGDSPLHF. Here the CDR3 DNA reads TGTGCAAGTCGCTGGGGGGACAGGGGTGATTCACCCCTCCACTTT. This sequence joins TRBV12-2 and TRBJ1-6; no DNA check was done on the table's D call, TRBD1. TRBV12-2 is flagged as a pseudogene. The CDR3 covers 15 residues.

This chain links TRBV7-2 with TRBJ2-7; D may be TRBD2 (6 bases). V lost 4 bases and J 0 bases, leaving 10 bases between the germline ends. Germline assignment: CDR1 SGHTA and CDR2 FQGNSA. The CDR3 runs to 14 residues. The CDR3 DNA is TGTGCCAGCAGCTCCCTCGGGGGCTCCTACGAGCAGTACTTC. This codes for CASSSLGGSYEQYF.

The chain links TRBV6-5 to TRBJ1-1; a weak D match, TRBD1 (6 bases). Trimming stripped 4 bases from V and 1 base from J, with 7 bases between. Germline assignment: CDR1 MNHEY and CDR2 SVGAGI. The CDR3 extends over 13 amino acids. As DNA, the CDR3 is TGTGCCAGCAGTTGGGGACAGAACACTGAAGCTTTCTTT. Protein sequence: CASSWGQNTEAFF.

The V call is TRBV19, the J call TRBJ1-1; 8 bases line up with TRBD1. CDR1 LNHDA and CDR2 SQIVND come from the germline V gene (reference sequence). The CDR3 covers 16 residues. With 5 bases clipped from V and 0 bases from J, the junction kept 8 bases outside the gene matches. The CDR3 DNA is TGTGCCAGTAGTTCCCCAGGGGGCGCCATGAACACTGAAGCTTTCTTT. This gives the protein CASSSPGGAMNTEAFF.

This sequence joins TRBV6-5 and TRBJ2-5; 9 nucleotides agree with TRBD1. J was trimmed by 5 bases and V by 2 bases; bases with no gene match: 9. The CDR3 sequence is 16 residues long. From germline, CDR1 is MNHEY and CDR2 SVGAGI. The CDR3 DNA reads TGTGCCAGCAGTTACAGCCCCGGGACAGGGAGGGAGACCCAGTACTTC. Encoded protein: CASSYSPGTGRETQYF.